These T cell receptor beta chains were read from a single sample in a study of blood T cell repertoires in COVID-19. Sequencing used immunoSEQ multiplex PCR; TCRdb keeps in-frame clones, though not all of them. The table has around 150,000 clones, about four fifths seen once; the top ten hold almost 6.5%. Input material: peripheral blood. Receptors originate from a human donor in a cohort sampled during active COVID-19. Each CDR3 is given without its conserved first and last residue. Fields, in order: V gene, CDR3 protein.

>TRBV6-2/TRBV6-3
ASSWGGSGANVLT
>TRBV4-3
ASSQAVDFVQNEQF
>TRBV6-6
ASSNSRNPYPLH
>TRBV7-3
ASSFTGDTNTEAF
>TRBV7-3
ASSPSTDTQY
>TRBV11-3
ASSLNRVETQY
>TRBV19
ASSEMRGWTDTQY
>TRBV9
ASSGKAGGLTDTQY
>TRBV7-8
ASSSPRGGRNEQF
>TRBV5-6
ASRGGLAGEWNEQF
>TRBV7-2
ASSPGGSDYGYT
>TRBV19
ASSIQGAANEKLF
>TRBV27
ASSSPRTGRTYEQY
>TRBV4-1
ASSQAFRQGGDQPQH
>TRBV19
ASSPREEGGETQY
>TRBV12-3/TRBV12-4
ASSFPVGNTIY
>TRBV6-1
ASSAAAGTAINEQY
>TRBV28
ASSSTGGGSYEQY
>TRBV19
ASSGTSTGELF
>TRBV3-1/TRBV3-2
ASSQAAGESSTGELF
>TRBV19
ASSIKEGAFYNEQF
>TRBV9
ASSPRGISYNEQF
>TRBV5-1
ASSTGSGGNEKLF
>TRBV28
ASSEGQAKGELF
>TRBV6-5
ASSRGTDTEAF
>TRBV3-1/TRBV3-2
ASSQDRLAGTDTQY
>TRBV5-5
ASSLDRGGGQY